A selection of T cell receptor beta chains follows, all from one sample in a study of T cells in localized non-small cell lung cancer. Profiling relied on immunoSEQ multiplex PCR, and the TCRdb table lists in-frame clones only, not all of them. The sample has about 40,000 clones, 70% to 90% seen once. The sequencing here drew on peripheral blood, taken before any cancer treatment. The origin of the receptors is a man aged 18 to 50 with stage I lung adenocarcinoma. The CDR3 runs from the conserved cysteine through the conserved F or W. D genes are given only for firm matches. Not every row has a clone size; where given, it reads once, few, many or a size class.

TRBV7-9	NA	TRBJ1-2	TRBD1	TGTGCCAGCAGCCCTGTGGGCAGGGGGATCTATGGCTACACCTTC	CASSPVGRGIYGYTF
TRBV6-4	NA	TRBJ2-1	NA	TGTGCCAGCAGTGAAGAAAGGGCGGCTCACAATGAGCAGTTCTTC	CASSEERAAHNEQFF
TRBV28	NA	TRBJ2-7	NA	TGTGCCAGCAGCCTGGCCGGGAGCGCACCTCCCTACGAGCAGTACTTC	CASSLAGSAPPYEQYF
TRBV7-3	once	TRBJ1-1	NA	TGTGCCAGCAGCTTAAGCCCCGTGAACACTGAAGCTTTCTTT	CASSLSPVNTEAFF
TRBV5-1	NA	TRBJ2-1	NA	TGCGCCAGCAGCTTCAACAATGAGCAGTTCTTC	CASSFNNEQFF
TRBV7-9	NA	TRBJ2-5	NA	TGTGCCAGCAGCTTCTTATTGGAGACCCAGTACTTC	CASSFLLETQYF
TRBV4-1	few	TRBJ2-6	NA	TGCGCCAGCAGCCAATCTGGGGGTTCTGGGGCCAACGTCCTGACTTTC	CASSQSGGSGANVLTF
TRBV15	NA	TRBJ2-2	NA	TGTGCCACCAGCAGGGGGACTGGTACTGCCGAGGAGCTGTTTTTT	CATSRGTGTAEELFF
TRBV30	NA	TRBJ1-2	NA	TGTGCCTGGGGGGGACCGCGATGCACCTTC	CAWGGPRCTF
TRBV15	few	TRBJ1-6	NA	TGTGCCACCCGGGCTAGCTATAATTCACCCCTCCACTTT	CATRASYNSPLHF
TRBV10-1	NA	TRBJ1-1	NA	TGCGCCAGCGAGGCGGTACCTGAGAACACTGAAGCTTTCTTT	CASEAVPENTEAFF
TRBV27	NA	TRBJ1-2	NA	TGTGCCAGCAGTTTAGGGGCAGGGTACTATGGCTACACCTTC	CASSLGAGYYGYTF
TRBV6-1	NA	TRBJ1-2	NA	TGTGCCAGCAGTGATCCTGAGGGACGGCGGCTGGGCTACACCTTC	CASSDPEGRRLGYTF
TRBV5-1	NA	TRBJ2-2	TRBD2	TGCGCCAGCAGCCGGGGGGACGGATTGAACACCGGGGAGCTGTTTTTT	CASSRGDGLNTGELFF
TRBV6-6	NA	TRBJ1-3	NA	TGTGCCAGCAGTGTAGGGACGGTCTCTGGAAACACCATATATTTT	CASSVGTVSGNTIYF
TRBV6-1	few	TRBJ2-5	NA	TGTGCCAGCAGTGGGGCCCCAGAGACCCAGTACTTC	CASSGAPETQYF
TRBV6-4	NA	TRBJ1-1	TRBD1	TGTGCCAGCAAAGGGACAGGGAACACTGAAGCTTTCTTT	CASKGTGNTEAFF